This TCR beta chain comes out of a study of blood T cell repertoires in COVID-19. TCRdb's copy holds only in-frame clones and misses some; the assay was immunoSEQ multiplex PCR. The data hold 250,000 or so clones, with around 83% observed a single time. With 1 base removed from V and 4 bases from J, the gap between germline ends came to 5 bases. The length of the CDR3 is 11 residues. Germline lookup yields CDR1 SQVTM and CDR2 ANQGSEA. The sequenced sample consisted of peripheral blood. This receptor was obtained from a woman aged 40 to 50 who had recovered from COVID-19. The rearrangement joins TRBV29-1 to TRBJ2-7; D gene unclear. The CDR3 loop is CSVEVEYEQYF. The CDR3 DNA reads TGCAGCGTTGAAGTGGAGTACGAGCAGTACTTC.